The source of this T cell receptor (beta chain) is a study of control samples from healthy donors and cancer patients. The method was immunoSEQ multiplex PCR; TCRdb's version includes in-frame clones alone and lacks a portion of them. The data hold about 140,000 clones, with 92% observed a single time. CDR1 and CDR2 from the germline V gene are MNHEY and SVGEGT. Trimming pared 4 bases from V and 5 bases from J, leaving 17 bases between. The CDR3 is 15 amino acids. The TCR was taken from a man aged 25-45 years in good health. The source material was blood. The J gene is TRBJ2-5, the V gene TRBV6-2 or TRBV6-3; possible D gene TRBD1, 7 bases. The DNA for the CDR3 is TGTGCCAGCAGTTTGAGTTCTCAGGGGGGCGAGACCCAGTACTTC. Translated: CASSLSSQGGETQYF.